Each of the 13 T cell receptor beta chains below was sequenced from the same sample in a study of blood T cells in healthy people across ages. Using a J-beta primer mix together with a sample-barcoded 5' primer, a second PCR was run for roughly 7 to 12 cycles. TCRdb reprocessed the 5' RACE reads with MiXCR, giving one entry per CDR3 protein. The sample has more than 750,000 distinct CDR3 sequences; 25% to 30% are singletons. These data were also filed under a second study, of T cells of mothers and their children.

Sequenced input: blood. The receptor set was obtained from a woman in her thirties or forties in good health.

Written as DNA, the CDR3 is TGTGCCAGCAGCTTAGCGTCATCCAGCACTGAAGCTTTCTTT. The encoded protein is CASSLASSSTEAFF. The chain is built from TRBV7-9 and TRBJ1-1; D gene unclear. The CDR3 totals 14 residues. Germline V gives CDR1 SEHNR, CDR2 FQNEAQ (reference sequence). Trimming stripped 0 bases from V and 4 bases from J, with 9 bases between.

This sequence joins TRBV20-1 and TRBJ2-4; D remains unclear. The CDR3 extends over 14 amino acids. The germline CDR1 and CDR2 sequences are DFQATT and SNEGSKA (reference sequence). The V end lost 5 bases, the J end lost 13 bases, and 24 bases lay between the germline ends. DNA of the CDR3: TGCAGTGCTCGGAAAGTCCCACTAATGGGTGAGCAGTACTTC. It translates to CSARKVPLMGEQYF.

This clonotype was seen only once. At one boundary the junction diverges from the germline segment, which might be a read error. The rearrangement joins TRBV6-1 to TRBJ2-6, with D possibly TRBD1 on 6 matching bases. CDR1 MNHNS and CDR2 SASEGT come from the germline V gene. The length of the CDR3 is 17 residues. The CDR3 spells CASKDRLGAEGTNVRTF. DNA of the CDR3: TGTGCCAGCAAAGACCGTTTGGGGGCGGAAGGGACCAACGTCCGGACTTTC.

The sample holds a few counts of this clonotype. This chain links TRBV7-2 with TRBJ1-2, with 7 nucleotides matching TRBD1. The V segment lost 5 bases and the J segment 5 bases; nucleotides outside the gene matches: 5. Germline CDR1 reads SGHTA; CDR2 reads FQGNSA. The length of the CDR3 is 13 residues. CDR3 residues: CASSQSGGYGYTF. The CDR3 DNA is TGTGCCAGCAGCCAATCAGGGGGGTATGGCTACACCTTC.

Ten or more counts support this clonotype. The rearrangement joins TRBV27 to TRBJ2-6; TRBD1 matches at 7 bases. V dropped 5 bases and J dropped 8; count of bases not matched to a gene: 12. The CDR3 is 16 amino acids. Germline assignment: CDR1 MNHEY and CDR2 SMNVEV (reference sequence). In nucleotides, the CDR3 is TGTGCCAGCAGTGCCAACACAGGGGCTGCATCCAACGTCCTGACTTTC. Amino acids: CASSANTGAASNVLTF.

This clonotype was counted a few times. CDR3 DNA sequence: TGTGCCAGCAGCCAAGCTCGGCGGAGCCAAGAGACCCAGTACTTC. This encodes CASSQARRSQETQYF. V is TRBV3-1 and J is TRBJ2-5; D is unclear. This CDR3 comprises 15 residues. The germline CDR1 and CDR2 sequences are LGHDT and YNNKEL (reference sequence). Trimming stripped 1 base from V and 1 base from J, with 10 bases between.

The gene calls are TRBV6-5 and TRBJ1-2; 8 bases are shared with TRBD1. With 2 bases clipped from V and 10 bases from J, the junction kept 12 bases outside the gene matches. CDR3 length: 15 residues. Per germline, CDR1 MNHEY and CDR2 SVGAGI. The CDR3 DNA sequence: TGTGCCAGCAGTTACGCCGGGACAGGCGTCGGCGACTACACCTTC. Translation gives CASSYAGTGVGDYTF.

This rearrangement joins TRBV5-1 to TRBJ1-2; no firm D call. CDR1 is SGHRS and CDR2 is YFSETQ in the germline V gene. Trimming removed 0 bases from V and 8 bases from J, with 11 bases in between. The CDR3 has 13 residues. As DNA, the CDR3 is TGCGCCAGCAGCTTGGAGGTGGCCGACGGCTACACCTTC. Its translation is CASSLEVADGYTF.

This sequence joins TRBV29-1 and TRBJ2-7; 7 nucleotides match TRBD2. CDR3 length: 15 residues. V was clipped by 7 bases and J by 0 bases; unmatched bases: 12. Germline-derived CDR1 and CDR2 are SQVTM and ANQGSEA. CDR3 protein: CSADMIGGDSYEQYF. CDR3 sequence (DNA): TGCAGCGCCGATATGATTGGGGGGGACTCCTACGAGCAGTACTTC.

This clonotype showed up just a few times. The chain is built from TRBV6-6 and TRBJ1-2; 8 nucleotides align to TRBD1. Trimming took 5 bases from V and 8 from J; bases not matched to a gene: 10. The germline V gene encodes CDR1 MNHNY and CDR2 SVGAGI (reference sequence). This CDR3 spans 14 amino acids. CDR3 loop: CASSPLGQGQGYTF. The CDR3 nucleotides read TGTGCCAGCAGTCCATTAGGACAGGGACAAGGCTACACCTTC.

This clonotype was counted only a few times. The chain links TRBV6-1 to TRBJ2-5, with unresolved D. The CDR3 is 16 amino acids. CDR1 and CDR2 from the germline V gene are MNHNS and SASEGT. Trimming cost V 2 bases and J 5 bases, with 18 bases left between them. The CDR3 is CASSESHSGTRETQYF. CDR3 nucleotide sequence: TGTGCCAGCAGTGAATCCCACTCCGGTACCAGGGAGACCCAGTACTTC.

The chain has TRBV7-2 and TRBJ2-7, with a weak D call TRBD2 (7 bases). V lost 7 bases to trimming and J lost 1 base, with 14 bases between them. The length of the CDR3 is 14 residues. The germline V gene encodes CDR1 SGHTA and CDR2 FQGNSA. The CDR3 DNA reads TGTGCCAGCAAACGAGGGGGGGAGTCCTACGAGCAGTACTTC. As protein: CASKRGGESYEQYF.

This clonotype was picked up many times. V and J are TRBV12-3 or TRBV12-4 and TRBJ1-2; D is possibly TRBD1 (6 bases). CDR3 size: 13 residues. Trimming removed 6 bases from V and 2 bases from J, with 10 bases in between. In DNA, the CDR3 is TGTGCCAGCAGCCGAGACAGGAACTATGGCTACACCTTC. This gives the protein CASSRDRNYGYTF.